This T cell receptor beta chain was identified during a study of shared clonotypes between healthy human individuals (dated by TCRdb to 2019 to 2021). Turning to the overall study: A couple of women and a few men aged 18 to 49 years were included in the cohort. The study deeply sequenced blood TCR repertoires of about 5 healthy adults to estimate repertoire size and the extent of clonotype sharing between individuals. Each donor's leukapheresis produced roughly between roughly 0.85 and 10 billion PBMCs. To increase sequencing depth and limit assay-specific biases, TCR repertoire library preparation and sequencing were carried out by different laboratories using diverse techniques. For each donor, three plates each were used for CD4 naive and CD4 memory, two plates were used for CD8 naive, and one plate was used for CD8 memory. Findings and caveats that apply to the study as a whole: The small number of donors limited the genetic and exposure-history diversity represented. Based on pairwise subsampling, the degree of clonotype sharing among donors was expected to be affected by sequencing depth. Compared with non-shared clonotypes, clonotypes shared by all four sorted-subset donors had higher generation probabilities. Rarefaction of sorted-subset datasets indicated incomplete sequencing despite the large sequencing depth. Sharing across several donors was observed for 5% to 6.5% of naive CD4, around 3.5% of naive CD8, over 2% of memory CD4, and around 0.42% of memory CD8 clonotypes. Sampling was limited to blood, and TCR repertoires in tissue likely differ from TCR repertoires in blood. Estimated clonotype richness was generally larger for naive than for memory subsets.

The donors were healthy, HIV-negative adults who had no recently reported acute infections or vaccinations. Only Caucasian adults living in Nashville, Tennessee, USA were represented among the donors. Magnetic negative selection was used to enrich CD4+ T cells, after which naive cells were positively selected on CD45RA and the negative fraction became the memory subset. After blood collection by leukapheresis, PBMCs were isolated using Ficoll-Histopaque density gradient centrifugation and then cryopreserved in the vapor phase of liquid nitrogen. Analytical flow cytometry was used to check the purity and quantity of every magnetically sorted T cell population. Genomic DNA was isolated from every sorted fraction and measured by UV absorbance on a Nanodrop 2000c. Notes on this clone: The target of this receptor is not known. Per-nucleotide qualities are absent, and no much larger clonotype sits a single base away.

Using the deep immunoSEQ assay, multiplex PCR amplified TCR CDR3 regions from genomic DNA. Genomic DNA extracted from each cell subset was distributed evenly over all wells of several immunoSEQ 96-well plates, and each plate served as one replicate. Each replicate PCR for sorted subsets received around 0.2 ug genomic DNA, equal to 28,000 or so T cell genomes. The purified libraries were quantified using a Qubit 3.0 fluorometer, sized with a Bioanalyzer 2100, and then quantified again using the KAPA Library Quantification kit. Every immunoSEQ 96-well plate was sequenced on a separate single-read 150-cycle Illumina NextSeq 550 flow cell. In the authors' own workflow: Because only junctional sequences without quality scores were contained in the immunoSEQ output, filtering matching that applied to full-length reads could not be performed. To assign V/J genes and CDR3, sequences were annotated against IMGT germline references using PyIR, a Python wrapper for IgBLAST v1.9. Reads were removed for weak V/J assignments (E-value above 1e-6), missing CDR3, stop codons, out-of-frame junctions, or ambiguous translated residues. V3J clonotypes were defined as sequences sharing an identical inferred V gene, J gene, and CDR3 amino acid sequence. The percentage overlap between two repertoires was calculated by dividing the number of shared unique clonotypes by the size of the smaller repertoire. Three approaches were used to assess repertoire richness: RTK rarefaction, the Chao1 estimator, and Recon v2.1 estimates of unobserved clonotypes. For all TCRbeta clonotypes obtained by the gDNA method from a few donors, generation probabilities were computed with OLGA. TCRdb retrieved this table from immuneACCESS and kept in-frame rearrangements only. Not all clones are present; in checked studies, unresolved V genes account for under half, and no reason is known for the remainder. V and J calls plus clone size are reproduced from that table; the DNA served to infer D and trimming. In all, the sample holds a few million clones, and around 94% of those were seen once. The leading ten clones occupy about 0.13% of the sample.

As encoded in the germline V gene, CDR1 is KGHSH while CDR2 is LQKENI. Deletion took 4 bases off V and 0 bases off J, with a span of 10 bases between the germline ends. From its cysteine to its phenylalanine, the CDR3 spans 15 amino acids. The entry retains the CDR3 DNA only, 45 bases that are in frame from base 1. Material for sequencing was naive CD4+ T cells sorted from blood. This specimen's cell subset or site label, per the study, means: CD45RA+ positively selected. This receptor was identified in a man in his late teens or twenties in good health. The chain uses TRBV18 and TRBJ1-3; the D gene remains uncertain. The CDR3 sequence is CASSLDGHSGNTIYF. In nucleotide form, the sequence is TGTGCCAGCTCACTCGACGGTCACTCTGGAAACACCATATATTTT.